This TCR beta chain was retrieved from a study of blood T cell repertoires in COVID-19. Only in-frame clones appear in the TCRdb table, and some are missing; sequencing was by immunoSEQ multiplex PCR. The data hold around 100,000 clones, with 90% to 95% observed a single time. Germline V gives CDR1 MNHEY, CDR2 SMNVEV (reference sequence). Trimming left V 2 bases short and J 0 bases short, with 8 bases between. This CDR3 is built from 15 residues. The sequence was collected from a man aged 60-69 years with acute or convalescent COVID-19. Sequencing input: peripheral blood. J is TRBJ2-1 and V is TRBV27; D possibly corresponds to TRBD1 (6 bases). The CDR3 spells CASSLRGSSYNEQFF. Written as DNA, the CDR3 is TGTGCCAGCAGTTTAAGGGGGAGCTCCTACAATGAGCAGTTCTTC.